A single sample gave rise to the 24 T cell receptor beta chains below, sequenced in a study of blood T cell dynamics during melanoma immunotherapy. Produced via immunoSEQ multiplex PCR; TCRdb's table is partial and in-frame only. The profile shows about 6,300 clones, 80% to 95% of them singletons. Time point here: pre-treatment baseline. The starting material was cell-free DNA from blood, obtained from a patient treated with checkpoint blockade. These receptors were taken from a human donor with melanoma.

The genes are TRBV5-5 and TRBJ1-5; no definite D call. Germline V gene sequence: CDR1 SGHKS, CDR2 YYEKEE (reference sequence). Trimming shortened V by 2 bases and J by 4 bases, and 7 bases separated the two germline ends. This CDR3 contains 13 residues. The CDR3 loop is CASSFDRNQPQHF. The CDR3 DNA sequence: TGTGCCAGCAGCTTTGACCGAAATCAGCCCCAGCATTTT.

This chain connects TRBV19 to TRBJ1-2; D is undetermined. V lost 4 bases and J lost 0, with 12 bases in between. This CDR3 spans 15 amino acids. CDR1 is LNHDA, CDR2 SQIVND, per germline (reference sequence). In DNA form, the CDR3 reads TGTGCCAGTAGTAAACTTTGGATTACTAACTATGGCTACACCTTC. This gives the protein CASSKLWITNYGYTF.

The CDR3 region is CAWSVGGYYEQYF. The DNA of the CDR3 is TGTGCCTGGAGTGTAGGCGGCTACTACGAGCAGTACTTC. The chain combines TRBV30 with TRBJ2-7; D gene uncertain. V was clipped by 0 bases and J by 3 bases, with 9 bases between them. Per the germline V gene, CDR1 is GTSNPN and CDR2 is SVGIG (reference sequence). CDR3 length equals 13 residues.

This clone was observed once. V is TRBV5-8 and J is TRBJ1-5; D gene uncertain. This CDR3 region has 15 residues. The V and J ends lost 0 bases and 11 bases respectively, with 18 bases between them. CDR1 and CDR2 (germline): SGHTS, YDEGEE. The CDR3: CASSLVRQNTRAQHF. Written as DNA, the CDR3 is TGTGCCAGCAGCTTGGTCCGTCAGAACACTCGAGCCCAGCATTTT.

A single count supports this clone. V usage is TRBV9 and J usage is TRBJ2-2, with a weak D call TRBD2 (6 bases). The CDR3 spans 21 residues. Germline CDR1 and CDR2: SGDLS and YYNGEE. Trimming removed 4 bases at V and 5 bases at J, with 33 bases between. CDR3 sequence reads: CASSQLGGGTGLATPTGELFF. In nucleotides, the CDR3 is TGTGCCAGCAGCCAACTGGGTGGGGGGACCGGGCTAGCAACACCAACCGGGGAGCTGTTTTTT.

This chain connects TRBV5-1 to TRBJ2-7, with D tentatively TRBD2 (6 bases). CDR1 SGHRS and CDR2 YFSETQ come from the germline V gene. V shed 2 bases and J shed 0 bases, with 12 bases lying between them. The CDR3 extends over 15 amino acids. For the CDR3, the DNA is TGCGCCAGCAGCTTTTACGGGGGAGTCTCCTACGAGCAGTACTTC. This encodes CASSFYGGVSYEQYF. Based on the CDR3 plus reference TRBV5-1 and TRBJ2-7, the full variable domain is KAGVTQTPRYLIKTRGQQVTLSCSPISGHRSVSWYQQTPGQGLQFLFEYFSETQRNKGNFPGRFSGRQFSNSRSEMNVSTLELGDSALYLCASSFYGGVSYEQYFGPGTRLTVT.

This chain connects TRBV2 to TRBJ2-2; TRBD1 matches 8 bases. The length of the CDR3 is 14 residues. Germline CDR1 reads SNHLY; CDR2 reads FYNNEI. The V and J ends lost 4 bases and 4 bases, in that order; junction bases with no gene match: 2. The CDR3 here is CASSGTGTTGELFF. CDR3 coding DNA: TGTGCCAGCAGTGGGACAGGGACCACCGGGGAGCTGTTTTTT.

The chain joins TRBV6-4 to TRBJ2-5; 8 nucleotides match TRBD2. CDR3 length: 15 amino acids. The V and J ends lost 6 bases and 4 bases, in that order; junction bases with no gene match: 10. The V gene's germline CDR1 is MRHNA and CDR2 SNTAGT. The CDR3 spells CASSPGGADGETQYF. The CDR3 DNA sequence: TGTGCCAGCAGCCCGGGGGGGGCGGACGGAGAGACCCAGTACTTC.

The chain is built from TRBV13 and TRBJ2-7; 7 bases align to TRBD1. Germline V gene lookup returns CDR1 PRHDT and CDR2 FYEKMQ (reference sequence). V lost 4 bases to trimming and J lost 6 bases; unmatched junction nucleotides: 12. CDR3 length: 15 residues. The CDR3 region is CASSYRDSLLIEQYF. The CDR3 DNA reads as TGTGCCAGCAGCTACCGGGACAGCCTCTTGATCGAGCAGTACTTC.

This clone has just a few counts. V and J are TRBV6-1 and TRBJ1-5; TRBD1 might be the D (5 bases). Deletions cut 1 base from V and 8 bases from J, with 9 bases between. This CDR3 is 13 amino acids long. The V gene's germline CDR1 is MNHNS and CDR2 SASEGT. The CDR3 DNA reads TGTGCCAGCAGTGAAGGGGGACGGGAGCCCCAGCATTTT. Residues: CASSEGGREPQHF.

The chain uses TRBV10-2 and TRBJ2-3; 16 bases are a match to TRBD2. Germline assignment: CDR1 WSHSY and CDR2 SAAADI. J lost 5 bases, V lost 0 bases, and 2 bases had no gene match. This CDR3 region has 17 residues. The CDR3, as DNA: TGCGCCAGCAGTGAGTCGGGACTAGCGGGGGGGCTAGATACGCAGTATTTT. This gives the protein CASSESGLAGGLDTQYF.

The chain employs TRBV28 and TRBJ2-7; 9 bases are a match to TRBD1. Trimming cost V 5 bases and J 4 bases; bases outside gene matches: 6. The CDR3 runs to 14 residues. Germline CDR1 is MDHEN and CDR2 is SYDVKM. In DNA form, the CDR3 reads TGTGCCAGCAGTCCGGGACAGGGAGGTTACGAGCAGTACTTC. Translated: CASSPGQGGYEQYF.

This chain connects TRBV11-1 to TRBJ2-7; perhaps TRBD1 as D (6 bases). The CDR3 has 16 residues. Germline loops: CDR1 SGHAT, CDR2 FQDESV (reference sequence). Deletions cut 5 bases from V and 8 bases from J, with 25 bases between. The CDR3 spells CASSASQVDSIAKQYF. The DNA of the CDR3 is TGTGCCAGCAGCGCAAGCCAGGTGGACAGTATTGCGAAGCAGTACTTC.

This rearrangement joins TRBV7-9 to TRBJ1-2; D gene ambiguous. The CDR3 length is 11 residues. Trimming stripped 4 bases from V and 8 bases from J, with 8 bases between. Germline CDR1 is SEHNR and CDR2 is FQNEAQ (reference sequence). CDR3 DNA sequence: TGTGCCAGCAGCTGGACGTCGGGCTACACCTTC. Amino acids: CASSWTSGYTF. The full variable domain, its missing parts supplied by reference TRBV7-9 and TRBJ1-2, is DTGVSQNPRHKITKRGQNVTFRCDPISEHNRLYWYRQTLGQGPEFLTYFQNEAQLEKSRLLSDRFSAERPKGSFSTLEIQRTEQGDSAMYLCASSWTSGYTFGSGTRLTVV.

The chain links TRBV19 to TRBJ1-1, with 7 bases fitting TRBD1. The J segment lost 3 bases and the V segment lost 5 bases, leaving 9 bases of the junction unmatched. From germline, CDR1 is LNHDA and CDR2 SQIVND (reference sequence). CDR3 length equals 15 residues. The CDR3 region has the DNA TGTGCCAGTAGTCCCCCGACAGGGAGCTACACTGAAGCTTTCTTT. Amino acid sequence: CASSPPTGSYTEAFF.

The gene calls are TRBV19 and TRBJ2-3; 7 bases are shared with TRBD2. This CDR3 has 14 amino acids. V trimming: 1 base; J trimming: 4 bases; junction bases outside the gene matches: 2. Germline V lookup: CDR1 LNHDA, CDR2 SQIVND (reference sequence). CDR3 in DNA: TGTGCCAGTAGTATAGTGGCGGGGGCAGATACGCAGTATTTT. Translation: CASSIVAGADTQYF.

This sequence joins TRBV7-6 and TRBJ2-7; D unclear. The CDR3 is 15 amino acids. V gave up 1 base and J gave up 2 bases, with 12 bases separating them. Germline V lookup: CDR1 SGHVS, CDR2 FNYEAQ. CDR3 nucleotides: TGTGCCAGCAGCTTAGATGAGTCAAGGGCCTACGAGCAGTACTTC. This sequence encodes CASSLDESRAYEQYF. The full variable domain, its missing parts supplied by reference TRBV7-6 and TRBJ2-7, is GAGVSQSPRYKVTKRGQDVALRCDPISGHVSLYWYRQALGQGPEFLTYFNYEAQQDKSGLPNDRFSAERPEGSISTLTIQRTEQRDSAMYRCASSLDESRAYEQYFGPGTRLTVT.

The rearrangement joins TRBV19 to TRBJ2-4; perhaps TRBD2 as D (6 bases). Germline values: CDR1 LNHDA, CDR2 SQIVND (reference sequence). V shed 5 bases and J shed 4 bases, with 12 bases lying between them. The length of the CDR3 is 14 residues. The CDR3 sequence: CASSAGSRKNIQYF. In DNA form, the CDR3 reads TGTGCCAGTAGTGCGGGGAGTCGGAAAAACATTCAGTACTTC. Variable domain in full (rest from reference TRBV19 and TRBJ2-4): DGGITQSPKYLFRKEGQNVTLSCEQNLNHDAMYWYRQDPGQGLRLIYYSQIVNDFQKGDIAEGYSVSREKKESFPLTVTSAQKNPTAFYLCASSAGSRKNIQYFGAGTRLSVL.

This clone came up once. Here the CDR3 DNA reads TGCGCCAGCAGCTTCCTGGGCAGCACAGATACGCAGTATTTT. Protein product: CASSFLGSTDTQYF. The chain joins TRBV5-1 to TRBJ2-3; D unresolved. Per germline, CDR1 SGHRS and CDR2 YFSETQ. V was trimmed by 2 bases and J by 0 bases, leaving 7 bases between them. CDR3 length: 14 amino acids.

The chain uses TRBV7-3 and TRBJ2-1; TRBD2 agrees at 8 bases. Trimming took 5 bases from V and 6 from J; bases not matched to a gene: 12. CDR3 length: 16 residues. Germline CDR1 is SGHTA and CDR2 is FQGTGA. CDR3 bases: TGTGCCAGCAGCATCGAGGGCACTAGCGGAAGCAATGAGCAGTTCTTC. This codes for CASSIEGTSGSNEQFF.

The V gene is TRBV11-1, the J gene TRBJ2-1; TRBD2 aligns across 7 bases. Per germline, CDR1 SGHAT and CDR2 FQDESV (reference sequence). The CDR3 length is 15 residues. The V segment lost 1 base and the J segment 6 bases; nucleotides outside the gene matches: 6. The CDR3 spells CASSLDPTSLNEQFF. The CDR3 DNA sequence: TGTGCCAGCAGCTTAGATCCGACTAGCCTCAATGAGCAGTTCTTC.

CDR3 protein: CASSLDQRYGYTF. The CDR3 nucleotides read TGTGCCAGCAGCTTAGATCAGCGGTATGGCTACACCTTC. This chain connects TRBV11-2 to TRBJ1-2; D not certain. With 0 bases removed from V and 5 bases from J, the gap between germline ends came to 7 bases. The CDR3 has 13 residues. The germline CDR1 and CDR2 sequences are SGHAT and FQNNGV.

V is TRBV28 and J is TRBJ1-6; 7 nucleotides agree with TRBD1. The CDR3 sequence is 12 residues long. Germline V gene sequence: CDR1 MDHEN, CDR2 SYDVKM. J lost 9 bases, V lost 8 bases, and 4 bases had no gene match. As DNA, the CDR3 is TGTGCCAGCCGACAGGGTAGTTCACCCCTCCACTTT. This codes for CASRQGSSPLHF.

This clone was seen a single time. This rearrangement joins TRBV6-5 to TRBJ1-1, with 10 bases that match TRBD1. The germline V gene has CDR1 MNHEY and CDR2 SVGAGI. The trim removed 2 bases at V and 6 bases at J, leaving 9 bases unmatched. The CDR3 is 16 residues long. The CDR3, as DNA: TGTGCCAGCAGTTACCGGACAGGGGGGGAGGTAGCTGAAGCTTTCTTT. This encodes CASSYRTGGEVAEAFF.